This T cell receptor beta chain was sequenced during a study of HIV-infected patients and healthy controls. Per the germline V gene, CDR1 is SQVTM and CDR2 is ANQGSEA. This CDR3 has 14 amino acids. The V and J ends lost 4 bases and 2 bases, in that order; junction bases with no gene match: 6. TCRdb recomputed calls from the 5' RACE reads with MiXCR, one row per CDR3 protein. This sample has around 58,000 distinct CDR3 sequences; over 15% occur once, and the top ten carry approximately 1.5%. The chain carries TRBV29-1 and TRBJ2-3; 7 nucleotides align to TRBD1. This TCR came from a human donor in good health. Sequencing used CD4+ T cells from blood. CDR3: CSVGQGRPTDTQYF. The CDR3 DNA is TGCAGCGTTGGACAGGGCCGCCCCACAGATACGCAGTATTTT.